This T cell receptor (beta chain) was sequenced in a study of Ad26.COV2.S vaccination and SARS-CoV-2 variants. Across the whole study: In the study, Ad26.COV2.S was injected intramuscularly once, or twice 56 days apart.

Treatment given: some 20 received Ad26.COV2.S at low or high dose, single or two shots; a few received placebo; per-sample allocation not given. The investigators took samples on day 63 after the first vaccine or placebo injection. Within Boston, the person who donated was an adult of 18-55 years. Notes on the study in general: The placebo group had lower spike-specific TCR breadth than the vaccine recipients did. Recipients of vaccine and of placebo showed similar breadth of their non-spike TCR repertoires.

As concerns this clone: Its target is unknown.

Repertoires were generated with immunoSEQ multiplex PCR, while TCRdb's copy carries only in-frame clones and drops some. The table lists about half a million clones, approximately 90% of them singletons. This receptor was identified in a person between 18 and 65 years old who received the Ad26.COV2.S COVID-19 vaccine or a placebo. The sequenced sample was peripheral blood, obtained in a trial of Ad26.COV2.S vaccine versus placebo.

CDR3 in DNA: TGTGCCAGCAGTTACCTCGAATTTGGCTACACCTTC. Translation gives CASSYLEFGYTF. The chain combines TRBV6-2 or TRBV6-3 with TRBJ1-2; D call uncertain. Trimming stripped 2 bases from V and 7 bases from J, with 8 bases between. The CDR3 is made up of 12 amino acids. Germline loops: CDR1 MNHEY, CDR2 SVGEGT.